The 22 T cell receptor beta chains below were found in one sample sequenced in a study of T cells in Graves' hyperthyroidism and ophthalmopathy. Regions amplified from RNA transcripts were the TCR beta CDR3 regions. HTBI primers were employed in a first-round RT-PCR of the TCR CDR3. A single record per CDR3 protein comes from TCRdb applying MiXCR to the multiplex PCR reads. Of about 500,000 distinct CDR3 sequences in the sample, approximately 15% were seen once. The sample consisted of blood. Receptor source: a woman younger than 30 with Graves' hyperthyroidism.

This clonotype was counted many times. The J gene is TRBJ1-1, the V gene TRBV20-1; possibly TRBD1 for D (6 bases). CDR1 is DFQATT, CDR2 SNEGSKA, per germline (reference sequence). CDR3 length: 13 amino acids. Trimming left V 3 bases short and J 4 bases short, with 12 bases between. In nucleotides, the CDR3 is TGCAGTGCTAGCCAGGGGATGAGCACTGAAGCTTTCTTT. Residues: CSASQGMSTEAFF.

J is TRBJ1-5 and V is TRBV24-1; D not resolved. CDR3 length: 13 amino acids. In germline, CDR1 is KGHDR, CDR2 SFDVKD. Trimming removed 4 bases from V and 4 bases from J, with 7 bases in between. This CDR3 is CATSEQGNQPQHF. CDR3 nucleotides: TGTGCCACCAGTGAGCAAGGGAATCAGCCCCAGCATTTT.

This clonotype was seen many times. The J gene is TRBJ1-2, the V gene TRBV5-6; TRBD1 is a possible D gene (5 bases). Trimming left V 4 bases short and J 8 bases short, with 15 bases between. The CDR3 has 13 residues. Looked up from germline, CDR1 is SGHDT and CDR2 is YYEEEE. The CDR3 spells CASSPGHLGGYTF. The CDR3 DNA follows: TGTGCCAGCAGCCCTGGACACCTAGGCGGCTACACCTTC.

The chain combines TRBV19 with TRBJ1-4, with TRBD1 as a possible D gene (5 bases). The CDR3 loop spans 15 amino acids. Per the germline V gene, CDR1 is LNHDA and CDR2 is SQIVND (reference sequence). V lost 4 bases and J 8 bases, leaving 17 bases between the germline ends. The DNA for the CDR3 is TGTGCCAGTAGTACCTCGAGGGGAGGTGGAGAAAAACTGTTTTTT. Translation: CASSTSRGGGEKLFF. Full variable domain (rest looked up from reference TRBV19 and TRBJ1-4): DGGITQSPKYLFRKEGQNVTLSCEQNLNHDAMYWYRQDPGQGLRLIYYSQIVNDFQKGDIAEGYSVSREKKESFPLTVTSAQKNPTAFYLCASSTSRGGGEKLFFGSGTQLSVL.

This chain uses TRBV11-3 with TRBJ2-1; 12 nucleotides match TRBD2. Germline values: CDR1 SGHNT, CDR2 YENEEA. V lost 3 bases to trimming and J lost 9 bases; unmatched junction nucleotides: 9. This CDR3 is built from 16 residues. The CDR3 DNA is TGTGCCAGCAGCTTGTGGCTAGCGGGGGGGCGGCCTGAGCAGTTCTTC. This codes for CASSLWLAGGRPEQFF.

This clonotype has a count of ten or more. The V and J genes are TRBV7-9 and TRBJ2-1; TRBD1 agrees at 7 bases. CDR1 is SEHNR and CDR2 is FQNEAQ in the germline V gene (reference sequence). This CDR3 has 15 amino acids. With 3 bases clipped from V and 2 bases from J, the junction kept 4 bases outside the gene matches. In DNA, the CDR3 is TGTGCCAGCAGCTTTTCACAGGGGACCTACAATGAGCAGTTCTTC. Its translation is CASSFSQGTYNEQFF.

The CDR3 region is CATSSRDSRTDTQYF. The DNA for the CDR3 is TGTGCCACCAGCAGCCGGGACAGTCGCACAGATACGCAGTATTTT. The chain recombines TRBV15 with TRBJ2-3; 7 bases line up with TRBD1. J gave up 1 base and V 3 bases, and 4 bases lay outside the gene matches. The germline gives CDR1 LNHNV, CDR2 YYDKDF (reference sequence). The CDR3 is 15 amino acids.

This clonotype was found many times. The genes are TRBV28 and TRBJ2-1; D is perhaps TRBD1 or TRBD2 (6 bases each). This CDR3 has 13 amino acids. Deletions cut 6 bases from V and 4 bases from J, with 10 bases between. Germline assignment: CDR1 MDHEN and CDR2 SYDVKM. The CDR3 here is CASSLGGYNEQFF. The CDR3 DNA follows: TGTGCCAGCAGCTTAGGGGGGTACAATGAGCAGTTCTTC.

The chain has TRBV19 and TRBJ1-5, with D perhaps TRBD1 (6 bases). The length of the CDR3 is 13 residues. Trimming stripped 3 bases from V and 5 bases from J, with 8 bases between. From germline, CDR1 is LNHDA and CDR2 SQIVND (reference sequence). CDR3 residues: CASSITGHQPQHF. In nucleotides, the CDR3 is TGTGCCAGTAGTATTACAGGGCATCAGCCCCAGCATTTT.

This clonotype was seen many times. V is TRBV18 and J is TRBJ2-7, with 9 bases identical to TRBD1. The ends lost 10 bases at V and 2 bases at J; junction bases unmatched: 9. The V gene's germline CDR1 is KGHSH and CDR2 LQKENI. CDR3 length: 14 amino acids. The CDR3 here is CATPGRQGAYEQYF. The CDR3 bases are TGTGCCACCCCGGGGAGACAGGGGGCCTACGAGCAGTACTTC.

This clonotype showed up just a few times. The rearrangement links TRBV5-5 to TRBJ2-1; D remains ambiguous. CDR3 length equals 16 residues. Germline CDR1 SGHKS, CDR2 YYEKEE (reference sequence). The V end was cut by 3 bases, the J end by 6 bases, with 19 bases between. In DNA, the CDR3 is TGTGCCAGCAGCTCACGGGTCTCAAGGGTTGGCAATGAGCAGTTCTTC. It translates to CASSSRVSRVGNEQFF.

This clonotype showed up many times. The chain has TRBV28 and TRBJ2-7, with 10 nucleotides matching TRBD1. There are 15 residues in the CDR3. V was clipped by 4 bases and J by 6 bases; unmatched bases: 9. The germline CDR1 and CDR2 sequences are MDHEN and SYDVKM. The CDR3 DNA follows: TGTGCCAGCAGTTGGGAGACAGGGGGCTTGGGCGAGCAGTACTTC. Protein product: CASSWETGGLGEQYF.

This clonotype has a handful of counts. This chain joins TRBV6-1 and TRBJ1-1; 8 bases are shared with TRBD1. Germline assignment: CDR1 MNHNS and CDR2 SASEGT. The J segment lost 0 bases and the V segment lost 8 bases, leaving 5 bases of the junction unmatched. The CDR3 extends over 14 amino acids. CDR3 protein: CASGRTGMNTEAFF. CDR3 nucleotide sequence: TGTGCCAGCGGACGGACAGGGATGAACACTGAAGCTTTCTTT.

This CDR3 is CASTLSVWGTGELFF. The DNA for the CDR3 is TGTGCCAGCACTCTTAGCGTGTGGGGCACCGGGGAGCTGTTTTTT. V and J are TRBV9 and TRBJ2-2, with TRBD2 as a possible D gene (5 bases). CDR3 length: 15 residues. From germline, CDR1 is SGDLS and CDR2 YYNGEE. V was cut by 6 bases and J by 4 bases, with 16 bases left in between. The complete variable domain, with remaining parts taken from reference TRBV9 and TRBJ2-2, reads DSGVTQTPKHLITATGQRVTLRCSPRSGDLSVYWYQQSLDQGLQFLIQYYNGEERAKGNILERFSAQQFPDLHSELNLSSLELGDSALYFCASTLSVWGTGELFFGEGSRLTVL.

This clonotype has a handful of counts. The genes are TRBV10-3 and TRBJ2-2; no clear D. Trimming stripped 0 bases from V and 5 bases from J, with 10 bases between. The CDR3 contains 15 residues. The germline V gene encodes CDR1 ENHRY and CDR2 SYGVKD. The CDR3 loop is CAISESPRETGELFF. Here the CDR3 DNA reads TGTGCCATCAGTGAGTCGCCTCGAGAGACCGGGGAGCTGTTTTTT.

This clonotype was counted only a few times. The gene calls are TRBV7-6 and TRBJ1-1; TRBD1 matches at 7 bases. V gave up 5 bases and J gave up 4 bases; unmatched junction bases: 7. The CDR3 has 14 amino acids. CDR1 SGHVS and CDR2 FNYEAQ come from the germline V gene. The CDR3 nucleotides are TGTGCCAGCAGCCAGACACAGGGGCGCACTGAAGCTTTCTTT. Protein: CASSQTQGRTEAFF.

This chain joins TRBV12-3 or TRBV12-4 and TRBJ2-5, with D unresolved. Trimming cost V 7 bases and J 4 bases, with 7 bases left between them. The length of the CDR3 is 11 residues. The CDR3 protein is CASTEGETQYF. DNA of the CDR3: TGTGCCAGCACGGAAGGAGAGACCCAGTACTTC.

The rearrangement joins TRBV30 to TRBJ1-1, with D possibly matching TRBD1 (6 bases). The CDR3 spans 12 residues. With 3 bases removed from V and 9 bases from J, the gap between germline ends came to 14 bases. CDR1 and CDR2 from the germline V gene are GTSNPN and SVGIG (reference sequence). The CDR3 coding sequence is TGTGCCTGGAGGGGCAGGGGATGGAAAGCTTTCTTT. The encoded protein is CAWRGRGWKAFF.

The chain recombines TRBV5-6 with TRBJ2-1; 9 nucleotides align to TRBD1. CDR1 is SGHDT and CDR2 is YYEEEE in the germline V gene. This CDR3 has 15 residues. The ends lost 4 bases at V and 1 base at J; junction bases unmatched: 3. The CDR3 DNA is TGTGCCAGCAGCAAGGACAGGGGTTCCTACAATGAGCAGTTCTTC. Translated: CASSKDRGSYNEQFF.

This clonotype was recorded at least ten times. The chain joins TRBV2 to TRBJ2-1, with 7 bases lining up with TRBD2. Germline CDR1 SNHLY, CDR2 FYNNEI. V trimming: 10 bases; J trimming: 0 bases; junction bases outside the gene matches: 12. The CDR3 runs to 16 residues. This CDR3 is CAIIKAGLGSYNEQFF. CDR3 coding DNA: TGTGCCATCATAAAAGCGGGATTAGGCTCCTACAATGAGCAGTTCTTC.

This clonotype was counted at least ten times. The CDR3 here is CASQGRYEQYF. The CDR3 nucleotides are TGTGCCAGCCAGGGTAGGTACGAGCAGTACTTC. The chain carries TRBV2 and TRBJ2-7; tentative D call: TRBD1 (5 bases). Germline values: CDR1 SNHLY, CDR2 FYNNEI. The CDR3 has 11 residues. V was trimmed by 8 bases and J by 4 bases, leaving 9 bases between them.

This clonotype appeared a few times. The chain carries TRBV10-3 and TRBJ1-1; no reliable D call. The CDR3 has 17 amino acids. Trimming took 0 bases from V and 1 from J, leaving 15 bases between them. Germline CDR1 ENHRY, CDR2 SYGVKD. CDR3 bases: TGTGCCATCAGTGAGTCCTTTGGCAGCAGGAAGAACACTGAAGCTTTCTTT. It is translated as CAISESFGSRKNTEAFF.